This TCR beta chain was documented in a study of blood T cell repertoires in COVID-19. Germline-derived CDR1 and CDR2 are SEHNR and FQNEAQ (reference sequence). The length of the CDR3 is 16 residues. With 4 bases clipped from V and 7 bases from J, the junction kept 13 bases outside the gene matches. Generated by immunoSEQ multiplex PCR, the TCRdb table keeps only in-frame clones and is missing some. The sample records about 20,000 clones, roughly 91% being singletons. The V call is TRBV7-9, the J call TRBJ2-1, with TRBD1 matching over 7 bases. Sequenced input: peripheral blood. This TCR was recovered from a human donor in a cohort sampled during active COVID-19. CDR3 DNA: TGTGCCAGCAGCTGGGTAATTACAGGGGCAGGGAATGAGCAGTTCTTC. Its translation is CASSWVITGAGNEQFF.